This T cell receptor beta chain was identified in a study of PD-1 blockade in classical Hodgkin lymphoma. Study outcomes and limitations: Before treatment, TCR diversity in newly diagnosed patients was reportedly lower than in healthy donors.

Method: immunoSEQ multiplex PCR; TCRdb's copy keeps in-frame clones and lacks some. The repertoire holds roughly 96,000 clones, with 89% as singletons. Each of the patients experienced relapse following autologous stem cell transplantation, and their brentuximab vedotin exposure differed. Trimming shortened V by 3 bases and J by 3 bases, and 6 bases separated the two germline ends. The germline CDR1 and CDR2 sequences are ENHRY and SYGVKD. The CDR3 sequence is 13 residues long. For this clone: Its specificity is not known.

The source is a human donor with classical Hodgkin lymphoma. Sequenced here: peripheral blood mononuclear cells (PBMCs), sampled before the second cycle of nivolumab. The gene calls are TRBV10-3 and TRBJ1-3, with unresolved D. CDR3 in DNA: TGTGCCATCAGTGAAGGTGGTGGAAACACCATATATTTT. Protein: CAISEGGGNTIYF.